Included here is one TCR beta chain sequence, with context. This clone occurred a few times. The antigen it binds to is not known. Base-call qualities are not available, and no considerably larger clone is one nucleotide away. This entry belongs to a study of cytomegalovirus exposure and HLA in healthy donors (dated by TCRdb to between 2016 and 2019). Broadly, across the study: According to an earlier analysis of several hundred of the donors, about 179 million T cells yielded 90 million to 130 million unique TCR beta sequences and approximately 280 Gb of sequence data. A later genetic analysis took genome-wide SNP genotypes for about 55% of the 666 donors and used that subset as a discovery cohort. Donor age, sex, ethnicity and CMV serostatus were compiled alongside the repertoire data. Four or five DR-DQ haplotypes were handled as single units for association and clustering because linkage in the cohort was strong. On average, approximately 250,000 unique TCR beta nucleotide sequences were sequenced per donor among some 430 genotyped donors of the cohort, with 15% to 20% of those sequences being non-productive. HLA typing covered class I and class II loci at four-digit resolution. A later analysis re-analyzed previously published TCR beta repertoires from about 730 donors and added high-resolution HLA genotyping to study TCR occurrence patterns. Every repertoire in the discovery cohort had been generated on one and the same sequencing platform. The study used immunosequencing to profile the T cell repertoires of several hundred subjects and linked those repertoires to cytomegalovirus serostatus. An earlier analysis of several hundred of the donors applied high-throughput TCR beta sequencing to assess whether each TCR beta V gene segment acted as functional or pseudogenic. The later analysis used no new phenotypic data to find candidate immune exposures, relying instead on TCR beta sequences and their occurrence across donors. Besides the first cohort of roughly 700 subjects, a separate validation cohort made up of roughly 120 different subjects was used. The number of donors typed differed by locus, with 629-630 for A, B, C, DRB1 and DQB1, approximately 500 for DQA1, 600 to 610 for DPA1, and some 450 for DPB1. Roughly 320 gigabases of sequencing data and 70 million to 95 million unique TCR sequences made up an early release that covered 500 to 700 HLA-typed donors. To predict cytomegalovirus infection status, the study brought together high-throughput TCR immunosequencing, statistical association of individual TCRs with disease status, and machine learning. The genetic ancestry cluster associated with self-reported Caucasian donors included approximately 85% of the 398 genotyped donors. The study was designed to test whether signatures of past pathogen exposure could be identified by cataloging public T cell receptors. Results the study describes overall, beyond this receptor: A later analysis reported that several top co-occurrence clusters appeared linked to parvovirus B19, influenza, CMV and Epstein-Barr virus. In a later genetic analysis, a missense DCLRE1C variant was associated with V-gene and J-gene trimming of TCR beta chains, and the association was replicated in an independent cohort. Immune exposure information for the cohort was limited to CMV serostatus. It was suggested by the authors that the approach could potentially be generalized to other disease states and immunological phenotypes. Broadly in line with IMGT annotations, most TCR beta V segments showed up in productive rearrangements about 90% or about 30% of the time in an earlier analysis of 587 of the donors. A further reported finding was that TCR beta sequences accurately predicted the HLA-A and HLA-B alleles for most subjects in the first cohort. Presence/absence analyses assumed roughly uniform sequencing depth across donors, an assumption that may not hold. In a later analysis, HLA-associated TCR beta chains were found to be more clonally expanded and to have lower generation probabilities than equally common non-associated chains. Most TCR sequences were observed very rarely across donors, whereas some public TCRs were present in many individuals. A total of fewer than 200 TCR beta chains were listed by the study as associated with cytomegalovirus. The cohort was sequenced for TCR beta chains only, and without alpha or paired-chain data the features that could be detected were limited. In a later analysis, TCR association rates were found to vary across HLA loci, with the most associated TCRs seen for DRB1 alleles and the fewest for HLA-C alleles. In a later analysis, over 15,000 TCR beta sequences were associated with specific HLA alleles at a false discovery rate of 0.05. Because counts were too low, around 18 rarely observed V segments, including chromosome 9 orphons, were left out of the earlier analysis of some 640 of the donors. In a later genetic analysis, fewer N-insertions in productive TCRs were reported among donors in an Asian-associated ancestry cluster than the roughly 700-donor mean. Because HLA typing was missing for some donors at each locus, association tests included only the typed subset. In vitro tests confirmed that a few of the cytomegalovirus-associated TCR beta chains recognize cytomegalovirus antigens. Some IMGT-functional V segments, including TRBV6-2 and TRBV6-3, could not be distinguished by the 87-base-pair reads and were therefore excluded. A cluster of highly shared sequence variants was judged likely to represent a technical artifact of the sequencing pipeline. The classifier was reported to diagnose cytomegalovirus status with high specificity and sensitivity in both the original and validation cohorts. When HLA alleles, especially DR and DQ, strongly co-occurred, TCR associations were difficult to assign to individual alleles. Most CMV-associated TCR beta chains appeared to be HLA-restricted in a later analysis, and the HLA associations seemed to be driven largely by CMV exposure. Correlated functional status among segregating V segments might be attributable to linkage disequilibrium, but an unknown experimental factor could not be ruled out.

The cohort consisted of more than 650 healthy bone marrow donors. Cohort members were all nominally healthy when sampled, although unrecorded immune exposures were likely present. The donor was CMV seropositive and belonged to the group of around 300 seropositive cohort members. A peripheral blood sample was provided by each donor, and peripheral blood mononuclear cells were used for TCR beta sequencing. Genomic DNA extraction from the blood cell samples was performed with the Qiagen DNeasy Blood Extraction Kit. Library preparation was by the immunoSEQ multiplex PCR assay. For the multiplex PCR, a mixture combining 60 forward primers for TCR Vbeta segments and 13 reverse primers for TCR Jbeta segments was used. The CDR3 region of rearranged TCR beta genes was amplified from genomic DNA with a multiplex PCR assay. Amplified TCR beta libraries were sequenced as 87-base-pair reads on the Illumina HiSeq System. On the authors' methods: A later analysis tallied some 79 million unique TCR beta chains across the 550 to 850 repertoires, and about 12 million of those chains were shared by two or more donors. Raw reads were error-corrected and collapsed into unique sequences with a nearest-neighbor algorithm that merged closely related sequences to remove PCR and sequencing errors. Alignment of CDR3 sequences to IMGT reference sequences was used to assign V, D and J gene segments. For a sequence to be retained, a match of at least six nucleotides to both a V gene segment and a J gene segment was required. A rearrangement was called productive if the CDR3 had no stop codons and remained in frame with V and J, and every other rearrangement was called non-productive. Following IMGT convention, CDR3 was defined as the stretch from the second conserved V-encoded cysteine to the conserved J-encoded phenylalanine. The earlier analysis of about 530 of the donors excluded any sequence lacking an unambiguous match to a single V gene segment. In an earlier analysis of approximately 590 of the donors, V segments were called functional above 56.7% productive rearrangements and were called segregating when the between-donor standard deviation exceeded 5%. A statistical classification framework was developed to diagnose cytomegalovirus status using the catalog of TCR beta chain sequences. In a later analysis, TCR nucleotide sequences were compared against IMGT/GENE-DB human TR gene sequences so that V and J genes could be assigned. In a later analysis, CDR3 sequences and most-parsimonious VDJ recombination scenarios were assigned using the TCRdist pipeline. In a later analysis, each TCR beta chain was defined by its CDR3 amino acid sequence together with its V-gene family, and reads without a unique V-gene family were excluded. As a way to deal with suspected cross-contamination and a sequencing artifact, a later analysis dropped roughly 600 nucleotide sequences that were highly shared and had low generation probability. In a later analysis, a clonal expansion index was calculated for each public chain from normalized within-repertoire ranks of inferred template counts. In a later analysis, generation probabilities were computed using a VDJ recombination model fitted to out-of-frame rearrangements, and the results were checked against IGoR. In a later analysis, TCR-TCR, TCR-HLA and TCR-CMV co-occurrence was scored with hypergeometric tests, and a repertoire-size bias correction was applied to TCR pairs. To estimate false discovery rates, a later analysis permuted the HLA or CMV assignments 20 times. In a later analysis, co-occurring TCRs were grouped using DBSCAN, and TCRdist sequence similarity was added for clustering within HLA-allele-positive subsets. Repertoires with fewer than 30,000 or more than 120,000 public chains, plus five repertoires with anomalous nucleotide sharing, were excluded from co-occurrence clustering. The immuneACCESS repertoire file appears here via TCRdb, limited to in-frame rearrangements. These files lack a portion of the clones; in checked studies, under half of the deficit traces to unresolved V genes, and the cause of the others is not known. V, J and clone size derive from that table, while D and trimming were established from the DNA sequence. The sample includes some 180,000 clones, with about 77% observed a single time. The top ten constitute roughly 2.5% of the sample.

Including cysteine and phenylalanine, the CDR3 has 16 amino acids. Just CDR3 DNA is preserved here, 48 bases in frame from base 1. V and J are truncated by 3 bases and 7 bases respectively, leaving an intervening sequence of 18 bases. Via the germline V gene, CDR1 is SGHNT and CDR2 YENEEA. The sample was PBMCs. The V and J segments used are TRBV11-3 and TRBJ1-4; TRBD1 could be the D gene, as 6 bases match. This receptor was obtained from a woman in her twenties or thirties in good health and CMV-seropositive. The CDR3 sequence is CASSFSLRQDPEKLFF. The nucleotide sequence is given as TGTGCCAGCAGCTTTAGTCTCCGACAGGACCCTGAAAAACTGTTTTTT.